One T cell receptor (beta chain) is described in this entry. Generated by immunoSEQ multiplex PCR, the TCRdb table keeps only in-frame clones and is missing some. This table holds about 160,000 clones, 92% found once. Germline lookup yields CDR1 MDHEN and CDR2 SYDVKM. This CDR3 region has 17 residues. V trimming: 6 bases; J trimming: 5 bases; junction bases outside the gene matches: 15. The record originates from a study of T cell responses to AZD1222 COVID-19 vaccine. The chain has TRBV28 and TRBJ2-7; 11 bases line up with TRBD1. The source material was peripheral blood, sampled on day 0 of MenACWY control vaccination. The sequence came from an adult in good health. CDR3 sequence (DNA): TGTGCCAGCAGCCCGGCGACCGGGACAGGGGGAATCGACGAGCAGTACTTC. It encodes CASSPATGTGGIDEQYF.